The next 16 T cell receptor beta chains were all read from a single sample in a study of long-term antiretroviral therapy in people with HIV. The libraries were made with immunoSEQ v3.0 at survey level. Clones were read by immunoSEQ multiplex PCR, and TCRdb kept only the in-frame ones, dropping some. The sample shows tens of thousands of clones, roughly three quarters of them seen only once. The source material was unsorted PBMCs, sampled 0.5 years after starting antiretroviral therapy. All receptors derive from a woman in her 40s with HIV.

V gene TRBV7-2 combines with J gene TRBJ1-1; 7 bases map to TRBD1. This CDR3 is 13 amino acids long. V lost 5 bases to trimming and J lost 6 bases; unmatched junction nucleotides: 6. Germline CDR1 reads SGHTA; CDR2 reads FQGNSA. CDR3 residues: CASSMTGTPEAFF. DNA for the CDR3: TGTGCCAGCAGCATGACAGGGACCCCTGAAGCTTTCTTT.

J is TRBJ2-1 and V is TRBV6-6; TRBD2 agrees at 10 bases. Trimming cost V 7 bases and J 10 bases; bases outside gene matches: 10. CDR3 length: 14 amino acids. Germline CDR1 is MNHNY and CDR2 is SVGAGI (reference sequence). The CDR3 nucleotides read TGTGCCAGCAATGCAGGACTAGCGGCAAAGGAGCAGTTCTTC. Amino acids: CASNAGLAAKEQFF.

The genes are TRBV28 and TRBJ2-6; the match to TRBD1 covers 7 bases. Germline V gene data show CDR1 as MDHEN and CDR2 as SYDVKM. J gave up 0 bases and V 8 bases, and 13 bases lay outside the gene matches. CDR3 length: 18 amino acids. This chain's CDR3 is CASGTGGQASSGANVLTF. In DNA, the CDR3 is TGTGCCAGCGGTACAGGAGGACAGGCGAGCTCTGGGGCCAACGTCCTGACTTTC.

The CDR3 spells CASSQDGHQTQYF. The CDR3 DNA follows: TGTGCCAGCAGCCAGGACGGACATCAGACCCAGTACTTC. This chain uses TRBV27 with TRBJ2-5; TRBD1 is a possible D gene (5 bases). The CDR3 has 13 amino acids. V lost 6 bases and J lost 6, with 14 bases in between. Germline V gene data show CDR1 as MNHEY and CDR2 as SMNVEV (reference sequence).

The gene calls are TRBV13 and TRBJ2-5, with 9 positions matching TRBD1. This CDR3 spans 14 amino acids. Germline CDR1 and CDR2: PRHDT and FYEKMQ (reference sequence). V trimming: 5 bases; J trimming: 4 bases; junction bases outside the gene matches: 5. DNA of the CDR3: TGTGCCAGCAGCAAACAGGGGGCCGGAGAGACCCAGTACTTC. Its translation: CASSKQGAGETQYF.

The chain joins TRBV10-3 to TRBJ2-1; D may be TRBD2 (6 bases). The CDR3 runs to 16 residues. CDR1 is ENHRY and CDR2 is SYGVKD in the germline V gene. V was cut by 6 bases and J by 1 base, with 16 bases left in between. DNA for the CDR3: TGTGCCATCAGGGTTAATATGGGAGGATCCTACAATGAGCAGTTCTTC. Translated, it gives CAIRVNMGGSYNEQFF.

This clone was counted a single time. The chain has TRBV28 and TRBJ2-7; 7 positions agree with TRBD1. J gave up 5 bases and V 3 bases, and 10 bases lay outside the gene matches. This CDR3 is built from 15 residues. Germline CDR1 is MDHEN and CDR2 is SYDVKM. The CDR3 DNA is TGTGCCAGCAGTTTCCGAAGGGGGCGGATTCACGAGCAGTACTTC. It encodes CASSFRRGRIHEQYF.

This clone has just a few counts. The chain combines TRBV18 with TRBJ1-2; D perhaps matches TRBD1 (6 bases). Trimming removed 2 bases at V and 7 bases at J, with 17 bases between. The CDR3 spans 15 residues. Germline CDR1 and CDR2: KGHSH and LQKENI. As DNA, the CDR3 is TGTGCCAGCTCACCAGGTTCCGGGGGCGAAGTTGGCTACACCTTC. Its protein is CASSPGSGGEVGYTF.

The gene calls are TRBV5-5 and TRBJ2-2; 12 nucleotides match TRBD2. The CDR3 is 16 amino acids. CDR1 is SGHKS, CDR2 YYEKEE, per germline (reference sequence). J gave up 4 bases and V 4 bases, and 5 bases lay outside the gene matches. The CDR3 reads CASSRLAGAITGELFF. Written as DNA, the CDR3 is TGTGCCAGCAGCCGACTAGCGGGGGCCATCACCGGGGAGCTGTTTTTT.

V gene TRBV25-1 combines with J gene TRBJ1-6; D uncertain. The V end was cut by 4 bases, the J end by 10 bases, with 14 bases between. This CDR3 contains 14 residues. Per the germline V gene, CDR1 is MGHDK and CDR2 is SYGVNS. CDR3: CASSGGVVGSPLHF. In DNA, the CDR3 is TGTGCCAGCAGTGGCGGGGTAGTGGGATCACCCCTCCACTTT.

The chain recombines TRBV28 with TRBJ1-5; D gene unclear. The length of the CDR3 is 16 residues. Germline V gene lookup returns CDR1 MDHEN and CDR2 SYDVKM. Trimming took off 7 bases at V and 7 bases at J, with 23 bases between the two ends. CDR3 DNA: TGTGCCAGCACTTCCTTCCTCCTCTTAAGGCCCCAGCCCCAGCATTTT. Translated, it gives CASTSFLLLRPQPQHF.

V usage is TRBV30 and J usage is TRBJ1-2; D is undetermined. V was pared by 2 bases and J by 8 bases, with 18 bases between. This CDR3 comprises 14 residues. The germline V gene has CDR1 GTSNPN and CDR2 SVGIG (reference sequence). In DNA, the CDR3 is TGTGCCTGGAGTCTCGGCAGCCTCTCCGAGGGCTACACCTTC. Translating gives CAWSLGSLSEGYTF.

The chain links TRBV7-2 to TRBJ1-2; 7 bases fit TRBD1. CDR1 and CDR2 from the germline V gene are SGHTA and FQGNSA. V lost 2 bases, J lost 4 bases, and 4 bases stayed unmatched. The CDR3 runs to 14 residues. CDR3 amino acids: CASSLPTGTYGYTF. CDR3 bases: TGTGCCAGCAGCTTACCGACAGGGACCTATGGCTACACCTTC. The full variable domain, rest sourced from reference TRBV7-2 and TRBJ1-2, is GAGVSQSPSNKVTEKGKDVELRCDPISGHTALYWYRQSLGQGLEFLIYFQGNSAPDKSGLPSDRFSAERTGGSVSTLTIQRTQQEDSAVYLCASSLPTGTYGYTFGSGTRLTVV.

The gene calls are TRBV7-2 and TRBJ1-1; 8 positions match TRBD1. With 5 bases clipped from V and 1 base from J, the junction kept 3 bases outside the gene matches. This CDR3 region has 14 residues. Germline V gene sequence: CDR1 SGHTA, CDR2 FQGNSA. CDR3 nucleotide sequence: TGTGCCAGCAGCCCCGGACAGGGGAACACTGAAGCTTTCTTT. Residues: CASSPGQGNTEAFF.

J is TRBJ1-2 and V is TRBV28; weak D call: TRBD1 (6 bases). Trimming shortened V by 6 bases and J by 6 bases, and 11 bases separated the two germline ends. This CDR3 spans 12 amino acids. The germline V gene has CDR1 MDHEN and CDR2 SYDVKM. The CDR3 nucleotides are TGTGCCAGCAGCTCAGGGGTTGATGGCTACACCTTC. Protein sequence: CASSSGVDGYTF.

This rearrangement joins TRBV9 to TRBJ1-1; 7 bases align to TRBD1. Germline assignment: CDR1 SGDLS and CDR2 YYNGEE. The CDR3 totals 14 residues. V dropped 4 bases and J dropped 6; count of bases not matched to a gene: 9. The CDR3 protein is CASSPRTGSPEAFF. The CDR3 region has the DNA TGTGCCAGCAGCCCCCGGACAGGTTCTCCTGAAGCTTTCTTT.